The 2 T cell receptor beta chains in this list originate from one sample, sequenced in a study of beta chain features in type 1 diabetes. These receptors' targets are unknown. Regarding the study as a whole: Type 1 diabetes patients showed a moderate but significant shortening of TCRB CDR3s in all four CD4+ subsets.

What was sequenced were expressed TCRB transcripts, since all of the isolated RNA had been reverse transcribed. Method: immunoSEQ multiplex PCR; TCRdb's copy keeps in-frame clones and lacks some. The data show about 160,000 clones, roughly 8% seen once. Specimen: central memory CD4+ T cells from blood. These receptors all stem from a woman aged 18-29 years with type 1 diabetes.

This clone has only a few counts. This chain connects TRBV6-1 to TRBJ1-4; D might be TRBD1 (6 bases). V was pared by 5 bases and J by 7 bases, with 17 bases between. The CDR3 contains 15 residues. CDR1 is MNHNS and CDR2 is SASEGT in the germline V gene. This CDR3 is CASSTTGRGIEKLFF. In DNA, the CDR3 is TGTGCCAGCAGTACAACAGGGAGGGGGATTGAAAAACTGTTTTTT.

This clone appeared a few times. J is TRBJ2-1 and V is TRBV29-1; the match to TRBD2 covers 13 bases. Germline V gives CDR1 SQVTM, CDR2 ANQGSEA. J was trimmed by 8 bases and V by 4 bases; bases with no gene match: 8. The CDR3 is 15 amino acids. In DNA form, the CDR3 reads TGCAGCGTTGCCGTACTAGCGGGGGGGCGGGATGAGCAGTTCTTC. Its protein is CSVAVLAGGRDEQFF.